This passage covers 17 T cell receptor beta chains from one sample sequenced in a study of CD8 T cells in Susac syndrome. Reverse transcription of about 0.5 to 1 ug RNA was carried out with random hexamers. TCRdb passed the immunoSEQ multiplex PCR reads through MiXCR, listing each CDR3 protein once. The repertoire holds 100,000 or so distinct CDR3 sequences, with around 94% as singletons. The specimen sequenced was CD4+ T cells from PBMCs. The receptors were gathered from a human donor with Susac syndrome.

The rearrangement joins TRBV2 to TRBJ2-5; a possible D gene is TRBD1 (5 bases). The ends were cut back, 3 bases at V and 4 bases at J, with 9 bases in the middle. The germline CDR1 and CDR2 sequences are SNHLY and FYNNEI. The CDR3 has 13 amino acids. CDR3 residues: CASSDLRGETQYF. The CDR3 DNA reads TGTGCCAGCAGTGATTTAAGGGGAGAGACCCAGTACTTC.

The CDR3 region has the DNA TGCAGTGCTTTTTCCCTTTGGGACAGGGGCTACGAGCAGTACTTC. Translated: CSAFSLWDRGYEQYF. The chain carries TRBV20-1 and TRBJ2-7; 10 bases line up with TRBD1. The CDR3 runs to 15 residues. Germline V lookup: CDR1 DFQATT, CDR2 SNEGSKA (reference sequence). Trimming cost V 5 bases and J 3 bases; bases outside gene matches: 10.

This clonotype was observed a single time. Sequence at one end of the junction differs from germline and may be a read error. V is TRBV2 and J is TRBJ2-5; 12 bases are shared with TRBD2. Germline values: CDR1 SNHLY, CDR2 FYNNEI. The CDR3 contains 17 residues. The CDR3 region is CASTELAGGLGRGTQYF. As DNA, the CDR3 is TGTGCCAGCACTGAACTAGCGGGGGGCCTCGGGCGCGGGACCCAGTACTTC.

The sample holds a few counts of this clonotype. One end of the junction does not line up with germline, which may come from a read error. DNA for the CDR3: TGTGCTAGCAGCAAACTAGCGGGGTTCGATACGCAGTATTTT. Its translation: CASSKLAGFDTQYF. V gene TRBV7-7 combines with J gene TRBJ2-3, with 10 bases matching TRBD2. CDR1 SSHAT and CDR2 FNYEAQ come from the germline V gene (reference sequence). This CDR3 has 14 residues.

CDR3 in DNA: TGTGCCAGCCGTGGGGGGAATACGCAGTATTTT. This codes for CASRGGNTQYF. The chain combines TRBV28 with TRBJ2-3, with D perhaps matching TRBD2 (6 bases). CDR3 length equals 11 residues. From germline, CDR1 is MDHEN and CDR2 SYDVKM. V was pared by 8 bases and J by 7 bases, with 10 bases between.

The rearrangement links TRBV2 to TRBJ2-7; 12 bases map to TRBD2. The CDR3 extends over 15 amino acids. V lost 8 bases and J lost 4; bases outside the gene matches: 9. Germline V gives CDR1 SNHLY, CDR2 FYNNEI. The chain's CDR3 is CASVASGGARYEQYF. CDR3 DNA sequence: TGTGCCAGCGTGGCTAGCGGGGGGGCTAGGTACGAGCAGTACTTC.

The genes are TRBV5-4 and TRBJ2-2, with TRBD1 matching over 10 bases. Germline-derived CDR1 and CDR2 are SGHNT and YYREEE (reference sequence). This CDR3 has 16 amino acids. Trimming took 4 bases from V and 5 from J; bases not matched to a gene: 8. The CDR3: CASSLGTGVSTGELFF. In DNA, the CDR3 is TGTGCCAGCAGCCTTGGGACAGGGGTTTCAACCGGGGAGCTGTTTTTT.

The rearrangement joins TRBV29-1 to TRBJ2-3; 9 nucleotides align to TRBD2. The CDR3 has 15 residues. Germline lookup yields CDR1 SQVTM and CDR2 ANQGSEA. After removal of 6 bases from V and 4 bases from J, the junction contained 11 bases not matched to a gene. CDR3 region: CSVVPSGVNPDTQYF. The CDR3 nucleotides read TGCAGCGTCGTACCTAGCGGGGTTAATCCAGATACGCAGTATTTT.

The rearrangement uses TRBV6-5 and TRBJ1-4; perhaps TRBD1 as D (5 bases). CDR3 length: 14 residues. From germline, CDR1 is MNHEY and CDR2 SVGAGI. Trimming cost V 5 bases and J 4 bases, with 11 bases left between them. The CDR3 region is CASSTGSLNEKLFF. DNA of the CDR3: TGTGCCAGCAGTACAGGCAGCCTTAATGAAAAACTGTTTTTT.

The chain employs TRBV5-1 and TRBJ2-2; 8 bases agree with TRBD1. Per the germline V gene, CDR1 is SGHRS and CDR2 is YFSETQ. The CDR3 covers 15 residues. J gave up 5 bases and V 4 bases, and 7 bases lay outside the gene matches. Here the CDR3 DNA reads TGCGCCAGCAGCCTGGGGACAGGATCAACCGGGGAGCTGTTTTTT. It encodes CASSLGTGSTGELFF.

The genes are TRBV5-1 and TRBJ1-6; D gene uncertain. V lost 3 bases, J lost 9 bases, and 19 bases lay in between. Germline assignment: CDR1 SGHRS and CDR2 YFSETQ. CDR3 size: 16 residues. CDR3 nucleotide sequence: TGCGCCAGCAGCTCCCAAGCCGGGAGCCAAACTTCACCCCTCCACTTT. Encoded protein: CASSSQAGSQTSPLHF. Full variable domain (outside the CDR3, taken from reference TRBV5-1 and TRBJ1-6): KAGVTQTPRYLIKTRGQQVTLSCSPISGHRSVSWYQQTPGQGLQFLFEYFSETQRNKGNFPGRFSGRQFSNSRSEMNVSTLELGDSALYLCASSSQAGSQTSPLHFGNGTRLTVT.

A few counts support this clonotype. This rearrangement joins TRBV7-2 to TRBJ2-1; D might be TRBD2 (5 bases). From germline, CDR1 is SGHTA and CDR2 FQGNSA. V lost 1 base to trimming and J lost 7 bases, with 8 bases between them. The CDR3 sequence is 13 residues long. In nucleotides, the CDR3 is TGTGCCAGCAGCTTAGAGCGGTTGAATGAGCAGTTCTTC. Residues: CASSLERLNEQFF.

The CDR3 DNA follows: TGTGCCAGCAGCTTCTTGGGACAGGGAGCTGAAGCTTTCTTT. Translated, it gives CASSFLGQGAEAFF. This chain links TRBV7-2 with TRBJ1-1; 9 bases fit TRBD1. The V segment lost 3 bases and the J segment 6 bases; nucleotides outside the gene matches: 5. Germline lookup yields CDR1 SGHTA and CDR2 FQGNSA. This CDR3 comprises 14 residues.

CDR3 in DNA: TGCGCCAGCAGCTTTGGCCTTCAAGTGAACACTGAAGCTTTCTTT. It codes for CASSFGLQVNTEAFF. The gene calls are TRBV5-1 and TRBJ1-1; D remains ambiguous. This CDR3 comprises 15 residues. Trimming left V 2 bases short and J 0 bases short, with 11 bases between. Germline CDR1 is SGHRS and CDR2 is YFSETQ.

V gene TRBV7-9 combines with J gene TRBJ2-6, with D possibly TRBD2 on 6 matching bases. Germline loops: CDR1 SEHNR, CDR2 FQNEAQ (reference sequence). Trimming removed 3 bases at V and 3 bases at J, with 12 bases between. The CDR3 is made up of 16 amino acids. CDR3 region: CASSFSDGSGANVLTF. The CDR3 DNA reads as TGTGCCAGCAGCTTCAGTGACGGGAGTGGGGCCAACGTCCTGACTTTC.

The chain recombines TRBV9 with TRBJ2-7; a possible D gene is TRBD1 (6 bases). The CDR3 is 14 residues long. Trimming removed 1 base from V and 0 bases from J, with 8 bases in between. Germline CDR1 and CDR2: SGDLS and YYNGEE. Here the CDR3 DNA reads TGTGCCAGCAGCGTATCGGACAGCTCCTACGAGCAGTACTTC. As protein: CASSVSDSSYEQYF.

As DNA, the CDR3 is TGTGCCAGCAGTCCCCTAGCGAACACCGGGGAGCTGTTTTTT. Translating gives CASSPLANTGELFF. This chain connects TRBV27 to TRBJ2-2; D not certain. The CDR3 is made up of 14 amino acids. Per the germline V gene, CDR1 is MNHEY and CDR2 is SMNVEV (reference sequence). V was cut by 5 bases and J by 0 bases, with 7 bases left in between.